This TCR beta chain derives from a study of somatic mutations in cytotoxic T cells in rheumatoid arthritis. Germline loops: CDR1 MGHDK, CDR2 SYGVNS. Trimming shortened V by 4 bases and J by 9 bases, and 13 bases separated the two germline ends. This CDR3 is built from 14 residues. TCRdb keeps only in-frame clones here, not all; method: immunoSEQ multiplex PCR. The sample consists of over 8,000 clones, more than 60% of them appearing once. This chain uses TRBV25-1 with TRBJ1-6; perhaps TRBD1 as D (6 bases). The sequence was collected from an adult with rheumatoid arthritis. Sequenced sample: CD8+ T cells sorted from blood. The CDR3 coding sequence is TGTGCCAGCAGTGCAAGGACAGACATTTCACCCCTCCACTTT. The encoded protein is CASSARTDISPLHF.